This T cell receptor beta chain was observed in a study of early T cells in non-severe SARS-CoV-2 infection. Overall study results and limits: Reliance on VDJdb matching favored anti-spike CD8 responses; private and CD4 specificities were missed.

Unique molecular identifiers were added to individual cDNA molecules. TCRdb reprocessed the 5' RACE reads with MiXCR, giving one entry per CDR3 protein. In the table there are about 45,000 distinct CDR3 sequences, roughly 12% of which are singletons. Germline assignment: CDR1 LGHDT and CDR2 YNNKEL (reference sequence). The CDR3 extends over 13 amino acids. Deletions cut 4 bases from V and 7 bases from J, with 13 bases between. This clonotype was counted between two and nine times. Its antigen remains unknown. The source is an adult who was a healthcare worker with PCR-confirmed SARS-CoV-2 infection or an uninfected control (not recorded which). This chain joins TRBV3-1 and TRBJ1-2; weak D call: TRBD1 (5 bases). The sample taken for sequencing was whole blood. CDR3 amino acids: CASSLQGIRGYTF. The CDR3 nucleotides read TGTGCCAGCAGCCTCCAGGGCATACGTGGCTACACCTTC.